This TCR beta chain was recorded in a study of lymphopenia after photon versus proton radiotherapy. Findings of the study overall: Under photons, naive T cells and diversity fell while effector/memory populations rose. Authors raise, but do not show, better survival with proton therapy. Post-nadir TCR diversity decline inversely tracked overall survival among those who died.

This clone has just a few counts. Its specificity is unknown. Measured with immunoSEQ multiplex PCR; TCRdb has only the in-frame clones, and not every one. The data hold roughly 25,000 clones, with approximately 85% observed a single time. The CDR3 loop spans 15 amino acids. The germline V gene has CDR1 MNHNY and CDR2 SVGAGI (reference sequence). V trimming: 6 bases; J trimming: 3 bases; junction bases outside the gene matches: 7. This chain joins TRBV6-6 and TRBJ1-3, with 8 bases that match TRBD1. The input for sequencing was peripheral blood, taken from a patient treated with photon-based radiotherapy. This sequence originates from a man younger than 40 with gastric cancer. In nucleotides, the CDR3 is TGTGCCAGCAGGACTCAGACAGGGGATGGAAACACCATATATTTT. Translated, it gives CASRTQTGDGNTIYF.